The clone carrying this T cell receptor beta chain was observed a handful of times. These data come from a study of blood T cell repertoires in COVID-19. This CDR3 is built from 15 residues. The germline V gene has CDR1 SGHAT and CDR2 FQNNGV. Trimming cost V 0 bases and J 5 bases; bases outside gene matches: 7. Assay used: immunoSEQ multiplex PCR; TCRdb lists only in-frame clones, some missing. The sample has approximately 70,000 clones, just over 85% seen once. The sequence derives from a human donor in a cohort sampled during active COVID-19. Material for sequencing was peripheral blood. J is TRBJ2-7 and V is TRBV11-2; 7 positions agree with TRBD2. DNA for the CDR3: TGTGCCAGCAGCTTAGATCGACTAGCCGTCGACGAGCAGTACTTC. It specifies CASSLDRLAVDEQYF.